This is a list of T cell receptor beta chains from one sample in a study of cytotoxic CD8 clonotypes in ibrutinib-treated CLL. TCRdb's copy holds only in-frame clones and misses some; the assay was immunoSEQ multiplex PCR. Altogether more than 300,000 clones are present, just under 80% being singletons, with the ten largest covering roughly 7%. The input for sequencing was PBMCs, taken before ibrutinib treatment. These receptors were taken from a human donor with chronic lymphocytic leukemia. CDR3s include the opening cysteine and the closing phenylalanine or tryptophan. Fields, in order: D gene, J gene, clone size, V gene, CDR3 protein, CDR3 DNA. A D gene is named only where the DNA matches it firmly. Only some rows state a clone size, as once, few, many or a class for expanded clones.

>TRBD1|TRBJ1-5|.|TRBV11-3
CASSLVQGARKPQHF
TGTGCCAGCAGCTTAGTACAGGGGGCACGAAAGCCCCAGCATTTT
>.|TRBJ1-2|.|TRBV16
CASSQSTVRTNYGYTF
TGTGCCAGCAGCCAATCCACAGTCAGAACTAACTATGGCTACACCTTC
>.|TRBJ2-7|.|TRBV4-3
CASSHGTGYEQYF
TGCGCCAGCAGCCACGGAACAGGCTACGAGCAGTACTTC
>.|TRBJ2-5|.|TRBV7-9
CASSSDVYQETQYF
TGTGCCAGCAGCTCCGATGTGTACCAAGAGACCCAGTACTTC
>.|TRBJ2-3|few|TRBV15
CATSLLGSVLGTDTQYF
TGTGCCACCAGCCTCCTCGGGAGCGTACTGGGGACAGATACGCAGTATTTT
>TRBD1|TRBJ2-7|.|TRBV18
CASSPIDPFGTEVPYEQYF
TGTGCCAGCTCACCGATTGACCCATTTGGGACAGAAGTCCCCTACGAGCAGTACTTC
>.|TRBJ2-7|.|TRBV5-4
CASSLWLGPHEQYF
TGTGCCAGCAGCTTGTGGTTGGGACCCCACGAGCAGTACTTC
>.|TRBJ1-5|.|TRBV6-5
CASSPAGGGQPQHF
TGTGCCAGCAGCCCTGCGGGGGGGGGTCAGCCCCAGCATTTT
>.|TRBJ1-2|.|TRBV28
CASSLLVGYGYTF
TGTGCCAGCAGTCTCCTAGTAGGGTATGGCTACACCTTC
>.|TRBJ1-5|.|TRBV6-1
CASELYSNQPQHF
TGTGCCAGTGAGCTTTATAGCAATCAGCCCCAGCATTTT
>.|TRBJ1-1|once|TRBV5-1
CASRKDRENTEAFF
TGCGCCAGCAGAAAAGACCGGGAGAACACTGAAGCTTTCTTT
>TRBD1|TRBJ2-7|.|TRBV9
CASSVDGQVPYEQYF
TGTGCCAGCAGCGTAGACGGACAGGTCCCCTACGAGCAGTACTTC
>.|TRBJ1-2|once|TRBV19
CASSTLRGSSDGYTF
TGTGCCAGTAGTACCCTAAGGGGTTCGTCGGATGGCTACACCTTC
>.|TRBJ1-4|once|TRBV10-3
CATRTAKGATNEKLFF
TGTGCCACCCGGACAGCCAAAGGGGCAACTAATGAAAAACTGTTTTTT
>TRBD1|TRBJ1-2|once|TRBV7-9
CASSGTGVGNGYTF
TGTGCCAGCAGCGGGACAGGGGTTGGTAATGGCTACACCTTC
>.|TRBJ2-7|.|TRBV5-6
CASSLRHLYEQYF
TGTGCCAGCAGCTTGCGTCACCTTTACGAGCAGTACTTC
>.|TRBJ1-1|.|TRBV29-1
CSALTEGFTEAFF
TGCAGCGCCTTGACAGAAGGATTCACTGAAGCTTTCTTT
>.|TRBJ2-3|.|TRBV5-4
CASSFRAPPNPVSTDTQYF
TGTGCCAGCAGCTTCCGGGCTCCCCCAAACCCAGTCAGCACAGATACGCAGTATTTT
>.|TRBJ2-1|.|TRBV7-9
CASSFGLGTAHNEQFF
TGTGCCAGCAGCTTCGGCCTAGGGACTGCCCATAATGAGCAGTTCTTC
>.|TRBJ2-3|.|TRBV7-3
CASSLSGSSTDTQYF
TGTGCCAGCAGCTTGAGTGGGAGCAGTACAGATACGCAGTATTTT
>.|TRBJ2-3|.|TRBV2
CASSQYTDTQYF
TGTGCCAGCAGTCAGTACACAGATACGCAGTATTTT
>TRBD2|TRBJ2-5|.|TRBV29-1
CSTRRSAGGPETQYF
TGCAGCACGAGAAGGTCTGCGGGAGGGCCCGAGACCCAGTACTTC
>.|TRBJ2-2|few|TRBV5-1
CASSLDRNTGELFF
TGCGCCAGCAGCTTGGACAGAAACACCGGGGAGCTGTTTTTT
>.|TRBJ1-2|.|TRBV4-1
CASSQDRLSGYGYTF
TGCGCCAGCAGCCAAGACAGACTTTCAGGCTATGGCTACACCTTC
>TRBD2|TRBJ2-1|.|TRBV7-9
CASSVTSGTYNEQFF
TGTGCCAGCAGCGTTACTAGCGGGACTTACAATGAGCAGTTCTTC
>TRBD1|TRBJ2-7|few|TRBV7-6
CASSSEDRGSSYEQYF
TGTGCCAGCAGCTCAGAGGACAGGGGGAGCTCCTACGAGCAGTACTTC
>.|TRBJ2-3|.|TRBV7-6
CASTRLAATELQQYF
TGTGCCAGCACCCGTCTCGCAGCGACAGAGTTACAGCAGTATTTT
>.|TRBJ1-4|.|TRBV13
CASSTTTVANEKLFF
TGTGCCAGCAGCACCACGACAGTCGCTAATGAAAAACTGTTTTTT
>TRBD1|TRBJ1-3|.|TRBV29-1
CSVVLGQGINTIYF
TGCAGCGTTGTATTGGGACAGGGGATAAACACCATATATTTT
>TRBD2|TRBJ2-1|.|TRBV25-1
CASSEYGRGSSYNEQFF
TGTGCCAGCAGTGAATATGGGCGGGGGAGCTCCTACAATGAGCAGTTCTTC
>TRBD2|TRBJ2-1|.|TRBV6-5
CASSYPGTTTYNEQFF
TGTGCCAGCAGTTACCCCGGGACTACCACCTACAATGAGCAGTTCTTC
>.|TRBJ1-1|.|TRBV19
CASSIIRQLNTEAFF
TGTGCCAGTAGTATAATCAGACAGTTGAACACTGAAGCTTTCTTT
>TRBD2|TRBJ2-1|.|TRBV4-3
CASSQDRTSANEQFF
TGCGCCAGCAGCCAAGATAGGACTAGCGCCAATGAGCAGTTCTTC
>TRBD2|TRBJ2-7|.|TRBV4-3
CASSQDPGLVSYEQYF
TGCGCCAGCAGCCAAGATCCCGGACTAGTATCCTACGAGCAGTACTTC
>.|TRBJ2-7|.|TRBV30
CAWSADSSYEQYF
TGTGCCTGGAGTGCCGACAGCTCCTACGAGCAGTACTTC
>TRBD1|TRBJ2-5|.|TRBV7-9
CASSFRQGVKETQYF
TGTGCCAGCAGCTTTAGACAGGGGGTCAAAGAGACCCAGTACTTC
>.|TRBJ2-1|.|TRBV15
CATSRYGSQNEQFF
TGTGCCACCAGCAGATACGGGAGTCAGAATGAGCAGTTCTTC
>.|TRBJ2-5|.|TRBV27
CASSFRRALVETQYF
TGTGCCAGCAGTTTCCGAAGGGCCCTCGTAGAGACCCAGTACTTC
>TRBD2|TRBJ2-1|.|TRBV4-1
CASSRASGRTYNEQFF
TGCGCCAGCAGCCGCGCAAGCGGGAGGACCTACAATGAGCAGTTCTTC
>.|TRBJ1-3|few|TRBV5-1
CASSAGSGNTIYF
TGCGCCAGCAGTGCGGGGTCTGGAAACACCATATATTTT
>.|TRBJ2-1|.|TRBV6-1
CATSGQFFYEQFF
TGTGCCACCAGTGGACAGTTCTTCTATGAGCAGTTCTTC
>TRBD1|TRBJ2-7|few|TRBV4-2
CASSLLRDRIYEQYF
TGTGCCAGCAGCCTACTCCGGGACAGGATCTACGAGCAGTACTTC